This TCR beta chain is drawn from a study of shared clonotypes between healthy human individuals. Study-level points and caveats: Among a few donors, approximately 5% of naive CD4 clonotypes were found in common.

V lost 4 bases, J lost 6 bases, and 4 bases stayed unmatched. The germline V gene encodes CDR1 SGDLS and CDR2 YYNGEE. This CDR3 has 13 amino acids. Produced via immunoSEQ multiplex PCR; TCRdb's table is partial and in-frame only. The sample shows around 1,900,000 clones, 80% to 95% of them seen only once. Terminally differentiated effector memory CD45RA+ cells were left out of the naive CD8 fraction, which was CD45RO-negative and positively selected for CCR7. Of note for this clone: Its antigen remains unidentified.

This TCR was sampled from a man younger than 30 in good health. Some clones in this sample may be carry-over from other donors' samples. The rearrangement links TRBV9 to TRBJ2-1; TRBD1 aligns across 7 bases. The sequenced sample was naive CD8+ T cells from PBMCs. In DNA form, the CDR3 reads TGTGCCAGCAGCCCAGACAGGGTCAATGAGCAGTTCTTC. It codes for CASSPDRVNEQFF. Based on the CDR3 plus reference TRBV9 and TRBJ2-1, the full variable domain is DSGVTQTPKHLITATGQRVTLRCSPRSGDLSVYWYQQSLDQGLQFLIQYYNGEERAKGNILERFSAQQFPDLHSELNLSSLELGDSALYFCASSPDRVNEQFFGPGTRLTVL.